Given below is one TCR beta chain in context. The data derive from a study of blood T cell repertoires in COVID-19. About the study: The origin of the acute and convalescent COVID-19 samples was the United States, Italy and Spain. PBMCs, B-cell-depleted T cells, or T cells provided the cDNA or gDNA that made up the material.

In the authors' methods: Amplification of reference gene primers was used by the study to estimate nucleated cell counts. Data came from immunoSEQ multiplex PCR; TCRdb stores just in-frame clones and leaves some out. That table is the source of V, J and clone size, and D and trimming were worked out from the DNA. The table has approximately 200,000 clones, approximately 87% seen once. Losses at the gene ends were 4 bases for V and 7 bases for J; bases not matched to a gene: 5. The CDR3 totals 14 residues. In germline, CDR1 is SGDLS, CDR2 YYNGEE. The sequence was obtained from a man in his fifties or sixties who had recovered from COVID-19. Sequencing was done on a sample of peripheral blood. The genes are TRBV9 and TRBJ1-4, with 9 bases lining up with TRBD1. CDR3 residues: CASSPRTGVEKLFF. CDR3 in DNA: TGTGCCAGCAGCCCGCGGACAGGGGTTGAAAAACTGTTTTTT.